This T cell receptor beta chain is drawn from a study of metastatic and nonmetastatic thyroid tumors. All patients were untreated before thyroid surgery. CDR3 length: 14 residues. CDR1 is LGHDT, CDR2 YNNKEL, per germline (reference sequence). Trimming cost V 4 bases and J 2 bases, with 10 bases left between them. TCRdb ran MiXCR on the PCR reads. Of roughly 6,500 clones in the sample, 32% were seen once. The clonotype originates from a female donor with papillary thyroid cancer or a benign thyroid nodule (not recorded which). Some clones in this sample may be carry-over from other donors' samples. The chain joins TRBV3-1 to TRBJ2-3; D call uncertain. The sequencing sample was made of tumor tissue. The CDR3 spells CASSLNSYTDTQYF. The CDR3 DNA is TGTGCCAGCAGCCTTAATAGTTACACAGATACGCAGTATTTT.